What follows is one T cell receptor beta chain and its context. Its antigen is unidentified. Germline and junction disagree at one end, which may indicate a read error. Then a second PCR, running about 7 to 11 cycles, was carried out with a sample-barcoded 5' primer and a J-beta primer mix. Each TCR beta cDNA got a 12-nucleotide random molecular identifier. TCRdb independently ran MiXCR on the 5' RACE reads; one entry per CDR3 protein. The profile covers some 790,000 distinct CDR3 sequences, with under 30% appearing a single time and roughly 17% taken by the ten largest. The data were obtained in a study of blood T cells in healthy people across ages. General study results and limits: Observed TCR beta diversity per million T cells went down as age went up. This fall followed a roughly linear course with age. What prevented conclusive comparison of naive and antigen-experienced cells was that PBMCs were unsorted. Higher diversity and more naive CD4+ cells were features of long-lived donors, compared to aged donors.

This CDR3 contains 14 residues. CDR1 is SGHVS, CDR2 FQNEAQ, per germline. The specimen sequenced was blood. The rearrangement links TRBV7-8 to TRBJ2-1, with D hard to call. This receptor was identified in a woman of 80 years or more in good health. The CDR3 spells CASSFELGYNERFF. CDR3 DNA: TGTGCCAGCAGCTTTGAACTCGGCTACAATGAGCGGTTCTTC.